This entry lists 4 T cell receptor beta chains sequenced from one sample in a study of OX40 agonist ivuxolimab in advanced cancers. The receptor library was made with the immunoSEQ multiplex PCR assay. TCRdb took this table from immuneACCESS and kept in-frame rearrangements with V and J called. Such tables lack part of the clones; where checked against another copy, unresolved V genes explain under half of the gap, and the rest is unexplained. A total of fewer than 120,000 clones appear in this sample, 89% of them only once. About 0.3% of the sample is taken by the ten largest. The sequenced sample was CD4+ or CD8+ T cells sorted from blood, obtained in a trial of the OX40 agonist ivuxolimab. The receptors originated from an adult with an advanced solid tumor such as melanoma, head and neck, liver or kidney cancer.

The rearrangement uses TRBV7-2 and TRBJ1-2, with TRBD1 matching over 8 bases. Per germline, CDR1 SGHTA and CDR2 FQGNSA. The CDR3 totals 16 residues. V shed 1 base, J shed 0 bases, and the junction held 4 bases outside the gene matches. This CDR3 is CASSLDVTGANYGYTF. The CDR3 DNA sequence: TGTGCCAGCAGCTTAGATGTGACAGGGGCTAACTATGGCTACACCTTC.

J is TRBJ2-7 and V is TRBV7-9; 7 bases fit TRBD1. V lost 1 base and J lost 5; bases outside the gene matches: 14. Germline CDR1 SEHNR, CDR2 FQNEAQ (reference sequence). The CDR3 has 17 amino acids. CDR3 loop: CASSLGASLTGEDEQYF. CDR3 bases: TGTGCCAGCAGCTTAGGAGCTTCTTTAACAGGGGAAGACGAGCAGTACTTC.

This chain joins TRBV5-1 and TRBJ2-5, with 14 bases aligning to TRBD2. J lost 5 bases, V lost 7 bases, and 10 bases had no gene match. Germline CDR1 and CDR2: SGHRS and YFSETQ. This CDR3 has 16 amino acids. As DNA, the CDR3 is TGCGCCAGCCGCCCGACTAGCGGGAGGGCCTGGGAGACCCAGTACTTC. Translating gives CASRPTSGRAWETQYF. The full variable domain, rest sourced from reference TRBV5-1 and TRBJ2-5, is KAGVTQTPRYLIKTRGQQVTLSCSPISGHRSVSWYQQTPGQGLQFLFEYFSETQRNKGNFPGRFSGRQFSNSRSEMNVSTLELGDSALYLCASRPTSGRAWETQYFGPGTRLLVL.

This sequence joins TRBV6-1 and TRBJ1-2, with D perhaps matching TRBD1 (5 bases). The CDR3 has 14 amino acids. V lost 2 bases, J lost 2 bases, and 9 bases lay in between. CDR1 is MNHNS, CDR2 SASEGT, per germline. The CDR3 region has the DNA TGTGCCAGCAGTGAATGGGGCAGGAACTATGGCTACACCTTC. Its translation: CASSEWGRNYGYTF.